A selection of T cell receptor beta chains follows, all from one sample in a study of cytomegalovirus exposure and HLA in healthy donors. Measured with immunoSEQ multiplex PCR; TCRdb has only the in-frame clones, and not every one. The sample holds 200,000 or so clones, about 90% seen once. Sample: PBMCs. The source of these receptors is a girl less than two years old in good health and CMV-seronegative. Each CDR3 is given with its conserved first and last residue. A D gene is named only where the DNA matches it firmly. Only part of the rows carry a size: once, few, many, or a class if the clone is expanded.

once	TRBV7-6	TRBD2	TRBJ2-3	TGTGCCAGCAGCCCCCGGACTAGCGGGTTTAGCACAGATACGCAGTATTTT	CASSPRTSGFSTDTQYF
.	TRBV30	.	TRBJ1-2	TGTGCCTGGAGTGTACAGGGACACTATGGCTACACCTTC	CAWSVQGHYGYTF
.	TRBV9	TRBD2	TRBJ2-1	TGTGCCAGCAGCGTCCCAACTAGCGGGGGGACCAATGAGCAGTTCTTC	CASSVPTSGGTNEQFF
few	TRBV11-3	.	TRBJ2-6	TGTGCCAGCAGCTCCCAGGGCTCTGGGGCCAACGTCCTGACTTTC	CASSSQGSGANVLTF
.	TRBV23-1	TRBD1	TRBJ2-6	TGCGCCAGGGGACAGGGGGCGCGGGGTGGGGCCAACGTCCTGACTTTC	CARGQGARGGANVLTF
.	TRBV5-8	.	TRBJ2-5	TGTGCCAGCAGCTTCGCCCCGATTCTACAAGAGACCCAGTACTTC	CASSFAPILQETQYF
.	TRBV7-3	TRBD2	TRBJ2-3	TGTGCCAGCAGCTGTTTGGGACTAGCGGAGCCCACAGATACGCAGTATTTT	CASSCLGLAEPTDTQYF
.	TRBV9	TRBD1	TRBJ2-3	TGTGCCAGCAGCCCGACAGGGGGAGGCACAGATACGCAGTATTTT	CASSPTGGGTDTQYF
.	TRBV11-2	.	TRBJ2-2	TGTGCCAGCAACCTAGACAGTTTCACCGGGGAGCTGTTTTTT	CASNLDSFTGELFF
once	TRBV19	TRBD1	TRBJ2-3	TGTGCCACTAGTAGCAGGGGGCGAAGCACAGATACGCAGTATTTT	CATSSRGRSTDTQYF
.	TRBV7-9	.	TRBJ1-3	TGTGCCAGCAGTTGGCGGGGAGACACCATATATTTT	CASSWRGDTIYF
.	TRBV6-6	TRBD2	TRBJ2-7	TGTGCCAGCACCGAACTAGCGGGAGCATTCAACTACGAGCAGTACTTC	CASTELAGAFNYEQYF
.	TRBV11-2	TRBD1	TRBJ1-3	TGTGCCAGCAGCCCTGATGGTCTAGGGGGCCCCTCTGGAAACACCATATATTTT	CASSPDGLGGPSGNTIYF
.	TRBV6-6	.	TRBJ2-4	TGTGCCAGCAGACGCCCCCCCGGGGCCAAAAACATTCAGTACTTC	CASRRPPGAKNIQYF
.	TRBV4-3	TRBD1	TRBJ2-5	TGCGCCAGCAGCCACCAGACGGGACAGGGCCAAGAGACCCAGTACTTC	CASSHQTGQGQETQYF
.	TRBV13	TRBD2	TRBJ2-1	TGTGCCAGCAGCTTACCCCTAGCGGCCTCCTACAATGAGCAGTTCTTC	CASSLPLAASYNEQFF
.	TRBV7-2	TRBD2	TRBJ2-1	TGTGCCAGCAGCCTCCGACTAGCGGGAGGGTCAAGTGAGCAGTTCTTC	CASSLRLAGGSSEQFF
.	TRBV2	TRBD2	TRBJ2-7	TGTGCCAGCAGTGAGGGGCGGGAGCTACACGAGCAGTACTTC	CASSEGRELHEQYF
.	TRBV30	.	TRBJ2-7	TGTGCCTGGACAGTTTCCTCCTACGAGCAGTACTTC	CAWTVSSYEQYF
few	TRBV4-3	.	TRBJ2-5	TGCGCCAGCAGCCAAGGGGACTTAGGGACCCAGTACTTC	CASSQGDLGTQYF
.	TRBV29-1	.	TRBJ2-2	TGCAGCGTTGAGACAGGCACCGGGGAGCTGTTTTTT	CSVETGTGELFF
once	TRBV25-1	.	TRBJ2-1	TGTGCCAGCAGTGGGACCCAACGACTAGTTCAGGGCCACAATGAGCAGTTCTTC	CASSGTQRLVQGHNEQFF
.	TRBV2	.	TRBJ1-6	TGTGCCAGCAGTGCCGAGGGTGGAGGGCGCCATAATTCACCCCTCCACTTT	CASSAEGGGRHNSPLHF
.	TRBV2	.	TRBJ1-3	TGTGCCAGCAGTGAACACGAGCCGGGGAGCACCATATATTTT	CASSEHEPGSTIYF
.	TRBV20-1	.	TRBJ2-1	TGCAGTGGGGGGGAGAGGGGTGAGCAGTTCTTC	CSGGERGEQFF
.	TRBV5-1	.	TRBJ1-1	TGCGCCAGCAGAAGCGGGACCGTCAACACTGAAGCTTTCTTT	CASRSGTVNTEAFF
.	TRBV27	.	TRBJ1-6	TGTGCCAGCAGGACTGGGGGGAACTATAATTCACCCCTCCACTTT	CASRTGGNYNSPLHF
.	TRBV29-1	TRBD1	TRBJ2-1	TGCAGCGTACCCGGGACAGGCTCCTACAATGAGCAGTTCTTC	CSVPGTGSYNEQFF
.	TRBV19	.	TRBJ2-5	TGTGCCAGTAGTATCACCGCCCCCACAGGAGAGACCCAGTACTTC	CASSITAPTGETQYF